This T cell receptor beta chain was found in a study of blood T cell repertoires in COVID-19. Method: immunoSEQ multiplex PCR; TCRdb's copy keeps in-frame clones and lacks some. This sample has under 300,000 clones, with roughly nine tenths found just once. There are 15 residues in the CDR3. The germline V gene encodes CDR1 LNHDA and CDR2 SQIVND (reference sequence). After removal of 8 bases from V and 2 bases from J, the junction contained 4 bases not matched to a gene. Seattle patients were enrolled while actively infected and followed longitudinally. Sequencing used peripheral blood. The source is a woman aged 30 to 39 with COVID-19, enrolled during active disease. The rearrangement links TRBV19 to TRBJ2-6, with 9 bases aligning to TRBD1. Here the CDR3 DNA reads TGTGCCAGTTCCGGGACAGGGACTGGGGCCAACGTCCTGACTTTC. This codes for CASSGTGTGANVLTF. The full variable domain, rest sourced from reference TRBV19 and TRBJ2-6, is DGGITQSPKYLFRKEGQNVTLSCEQNLNHDAMYWYRQDPGQGLRLIYYSQIVNDFQKGDIAEGYSVSREKKESFPLTVTSAQKNPTAFYLCASSGTGTGANVLTFGAGSRLTVL.